Detailed here is one T cell receptor beta chain. Antigen specificity is unknown. Germline CDR1 and CDR2: LNHDA and SQIVND (reference sequence). The CDR3 sequence is 15 residues long. Investigators made cDNA in eight separate reactions per sample. cDNA encoding TCRalpha and TCRbeta underwent two nested PCRs of approximately 16 and 10 cycles, each of which was followed by bead purification. TCRdb re-called the 5' RACE reads, yielding one record per CDR3 amino acid sequence without DNA. This table holds approximately 150,000 distinct CDR3 sequences. The data derive from a study of monozygotic twins with inflammatory bowel disease. General study points: The analysis yielded no support for one strong signal or clonotype associated with IBD. IBD patients exhibited fewer clonotypes shared with other individuals than healthy twins, particularly with disease activity.

Specimen: blood. This TCR derives from a human donor with ulcerative colitis or Crohn's disease, or a healthy co-twin of an affected twin (not recorded which). The genes are TRBV19 and TRBJ1-1; the D call from TCRdb, TRBD1, cannot be confirmed without DNA. The CDR3 protein is CASSGGQDLSTEAFF.